This TCR beta chain came from a study of T-cell reconstitution after alpha-beta-depleted transplantation in children. The authors prepared the TCRbeta library with unique molecular identifiers. TCRdb re-called the PCR reads with MiXCR, one entry per CDR3 protein. This table has hundreds of thousands of distinct CDR3 sequences, approximately 15% appearing once. V was pared by 5 bases and J by 3 bases, with 7 bases of the junction left unmatched. The germline gives CDR1 SGHRS, CDR2 YFSETQ. The CDR3 totals 15 residues. Only a few counts were recorded for this clonotype. Its target is unknown. General study results and limits: T-cell numbers and diversity one year post-transplant derived largely from freshly generated T cells. Some patients showed high day-60 TCRbeta diversity, which derived from surviving recipient T cells and thymic progenitors. Expanded clones from the graft, numbering several hundred, reportedly supplied alpha-beta T cells about two months after transplant.

The clonotype was recovered from a male patient aged 10 to 17 who had a stem cell transplant for acute lymphoblastic leukemia, so the T cells may come from the graft donor. The rearrangement uses TRBV5-1 and TRBJ2-2; 7 bases match TRBD1. The starting material was PBMCs, mostly from graft donor cells, obtained 360 days after TCRalphabeta/CD19-depleted stem cell transplant. The CDR3 DNA sequence: TGCGCCAGCAGACAGGGACAGAGAGACACCGGGGAGCTGTTTTTT. Translation gives CASRQGQRDTGELFF.